This T cell receptor beta chain emerged from a study of T cells in Graves' hyperthyroidism and ophthalmopathy. Study at large: Any treatment followed the collection of peripheral blood at initial diagnosis.

This clonotype was observed at least ten times. Its target is unknown. RNA transcripts served as the template for amplifying TCR beta CDR3 regions. Initially, a first-round RT-PCR of the TCR CDR3 employed the HTBI primer set. TCRdb reprocessed the multiplex PCR reads with MiXCR, giving one entry per CDR3 protein. The data show a few hundred thousand distinct CDR3 sequences, 13% to 15% seen once. Study-wide findings and caveats: The majority of expanded thyroid clonotypes above 0.001 also appeared in blood. The authors' 13 V-J model separated ophthalmopathy from stable hyperthyroidism.

Germline V lookup: CDR1 SNHLY, CDR2 FYNNEI. V was clipped by 2 bases and J by 0 bases; unmatched bases: 7. This CDR3 has 17 residues. The PBMCs had their origin in approximately 10 ml of fresh peripheral blood. This TCR derives from a woman in her twenties or thirties with Graves' ophthalmopathy. The V gene is TRBV2, the J gene TRBJ2-1, with TRBD2 matching over 7 bases. The sequencing sample was made of blood. The CDR3 is CASSERAGLISYNEQFF. DNA of the CDR3: TGTGCCAGCAGTGAACGAGCGGGGCTGATCTCCTACAATGAGCAGTTCTTC. The whole variable domain, remainder taken from reference TRBV2 and TRBJ2-1, is EPEVTQTPSHQVTQMGQEVILRCVPISNHLYFYWYRQILGQKVEFLVSFYNNEISEKSEIFDDQFSVERPDGSNFTLKIRSTKLEDSAMYFCASSERAGLISYNEQFFGPGTRLTVL.